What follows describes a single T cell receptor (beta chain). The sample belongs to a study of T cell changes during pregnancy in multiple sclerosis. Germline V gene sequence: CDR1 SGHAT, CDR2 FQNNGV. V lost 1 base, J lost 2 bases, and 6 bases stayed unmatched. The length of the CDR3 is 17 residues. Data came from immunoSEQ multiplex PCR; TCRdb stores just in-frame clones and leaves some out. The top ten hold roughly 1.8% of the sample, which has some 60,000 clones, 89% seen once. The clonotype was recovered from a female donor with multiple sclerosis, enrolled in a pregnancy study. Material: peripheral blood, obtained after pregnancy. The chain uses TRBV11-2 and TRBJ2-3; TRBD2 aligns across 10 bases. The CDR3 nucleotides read TGTGCCAGCAGCTTAGTTGGCAGCGGGGGGGTCACAGATACGCAGTATTTT. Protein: CASSLVGSGGVTDTQYF.